This T cell receptor beta chain was sequenced for a study of beta chain features in type 1 diabetes. Overall study findings and caveats: Type 1 diabetes patients had VDJ junctions that carried fewer insertions and more deletions. For Type 1 diabetes patients, all four CD4+ subsets carried TCRB CDR3s that were moderately but significantly shorter.

CD45RO/CCR7/CD25/CD127/CD95/CD27 staining was used to isolate CD4+ naive, central memory, regulatory and stem cell-like memory cells by sorting. Every bit of the isolated RNA underwent reverse transcription, so sequencing read expressed TCRB transcripts. Assay used: immunoSEQ multiplex PCR; TCRdb lists only in-frame clones, some missing. Among about 160,000 clones listed, about 10% were seen once. As for this clone: The antigen remains undetermined.

This CDR3 is built from 15 residues. Losses at the gene ends were 4 bases for V and 0 bases for J; bases not matched to a gene: 7. Germline V gene data show CDR1 as GTSNPN and CDR2 as SVGIG (reference sequence). The chain recombines TRBV30 with TRBJ2-3; 7 bases are shared with TRBD1. What was sequenced was central memory CD4+ T cells from blood. This sequence originates from a woman in her 30s with type 1 diabetes. Written as DNA, the CDR3 is TGTGCCTGGAAAGATTGGGACAGAAGCACAGATACGCAGTATTTT. Amino acid sequence: CAWKDWDRSTDTQYF.